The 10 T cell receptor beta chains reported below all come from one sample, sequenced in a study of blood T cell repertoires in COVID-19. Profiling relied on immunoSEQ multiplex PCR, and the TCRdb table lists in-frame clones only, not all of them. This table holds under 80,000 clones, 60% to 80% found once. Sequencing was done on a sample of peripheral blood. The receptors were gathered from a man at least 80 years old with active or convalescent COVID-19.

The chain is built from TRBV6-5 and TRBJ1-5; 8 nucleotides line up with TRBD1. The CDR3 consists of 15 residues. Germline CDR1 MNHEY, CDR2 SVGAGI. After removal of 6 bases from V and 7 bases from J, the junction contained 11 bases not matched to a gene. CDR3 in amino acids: CASRPTGVGDQPQHF. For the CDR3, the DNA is TGTGCCAGCAGACCGACAGGGGTAGGCGACCAGCCCCAGCATTTT.

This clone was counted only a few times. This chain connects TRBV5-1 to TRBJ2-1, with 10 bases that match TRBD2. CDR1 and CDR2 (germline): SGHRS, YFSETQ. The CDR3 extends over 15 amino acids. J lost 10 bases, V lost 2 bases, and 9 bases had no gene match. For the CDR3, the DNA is TGCGCCAGCAGCTTTTCCAGCGGGGGGGCCCGGGAGCAGTTCTTC. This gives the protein CASSFSSGGAREQFF.

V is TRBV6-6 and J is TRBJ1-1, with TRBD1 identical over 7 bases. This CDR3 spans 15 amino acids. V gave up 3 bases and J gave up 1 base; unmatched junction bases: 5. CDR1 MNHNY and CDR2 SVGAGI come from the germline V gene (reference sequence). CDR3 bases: TGTGCCAGCAGTTATAAGGGACAGCGGAACACTGAAGCTTTCTTT. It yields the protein CASSYKGQRNTEAFF.

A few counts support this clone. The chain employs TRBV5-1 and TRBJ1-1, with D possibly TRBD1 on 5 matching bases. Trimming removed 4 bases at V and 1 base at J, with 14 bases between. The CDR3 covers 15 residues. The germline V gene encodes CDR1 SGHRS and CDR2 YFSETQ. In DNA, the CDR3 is TGCGCCAGCAGCAGAGTGGTCGACAGGAACACTGAAGCTTTCTTT. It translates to CASSRVVDRNTEAFF.

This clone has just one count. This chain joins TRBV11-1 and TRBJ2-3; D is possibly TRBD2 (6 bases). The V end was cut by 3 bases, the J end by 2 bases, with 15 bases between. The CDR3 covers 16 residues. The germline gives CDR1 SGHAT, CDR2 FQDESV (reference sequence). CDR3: CASSFPLAGLTDTQYF. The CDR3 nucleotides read TGTGCCAGCAGCTTTCCCCTGGCGGGACTCACAGATACGCAGTATTTT.

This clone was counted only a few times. The CDR3: CASSATRNTGELFF. CDR3 coding DNA: TGTGCCAGCAGTGCGACAAGGAACACCGGGGAGCTGTTTTTT. This rearrangement joins TRBV27 to TRBJ2-2; D gene ambiguous. This CDR3 comprises 14 residues. Trimming took 5 bases from V and 1 from J, leaving 8 bases between them. In germline, CDR1 is MNHEY, CDR2 SMNVEV (reference sequence).

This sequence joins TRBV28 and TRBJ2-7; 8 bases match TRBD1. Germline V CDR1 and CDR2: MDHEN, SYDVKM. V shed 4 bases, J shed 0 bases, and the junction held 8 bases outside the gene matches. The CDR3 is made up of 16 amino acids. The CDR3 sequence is CASSSPGTGHSYEQYF. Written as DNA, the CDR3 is TGTGCCAGCAGTTCCCCTGGGACAGGTCACTCCTACGAGCAGTACTTC.

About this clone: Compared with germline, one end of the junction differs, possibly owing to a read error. CDR3 coding DNA: TGTGCCAGCAGTGACTCAGACTCCCAGGGTCTGTCCTTT. Translated, it gives CASSDSDSQGLSF. V is TRBV6-4 and J is TRBJ1-1, with D perhaps matching TRBD1 (5 bases). The CDR3 length is 13 residues. CDR1 and CDR2 from the germline V gene are MRHNA and SNTAGT.

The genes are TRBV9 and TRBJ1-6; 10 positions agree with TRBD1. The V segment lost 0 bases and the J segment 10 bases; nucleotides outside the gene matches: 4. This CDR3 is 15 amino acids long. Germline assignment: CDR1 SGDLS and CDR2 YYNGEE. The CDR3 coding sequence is TGTGCCAGCAGCGTAGGAGACAGGGGGCTCTCACCCCTCCACTTT. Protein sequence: CASSVGDRGLSPLHF.

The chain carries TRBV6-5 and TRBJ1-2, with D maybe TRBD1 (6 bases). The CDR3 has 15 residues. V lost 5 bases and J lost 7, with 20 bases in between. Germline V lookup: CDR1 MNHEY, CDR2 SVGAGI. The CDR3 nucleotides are TGTGCCAGCAGTCCCTCGGGGGGGAGGGGGATTGGCTACACCTTC. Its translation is CASSPSGGRGIGYTF.